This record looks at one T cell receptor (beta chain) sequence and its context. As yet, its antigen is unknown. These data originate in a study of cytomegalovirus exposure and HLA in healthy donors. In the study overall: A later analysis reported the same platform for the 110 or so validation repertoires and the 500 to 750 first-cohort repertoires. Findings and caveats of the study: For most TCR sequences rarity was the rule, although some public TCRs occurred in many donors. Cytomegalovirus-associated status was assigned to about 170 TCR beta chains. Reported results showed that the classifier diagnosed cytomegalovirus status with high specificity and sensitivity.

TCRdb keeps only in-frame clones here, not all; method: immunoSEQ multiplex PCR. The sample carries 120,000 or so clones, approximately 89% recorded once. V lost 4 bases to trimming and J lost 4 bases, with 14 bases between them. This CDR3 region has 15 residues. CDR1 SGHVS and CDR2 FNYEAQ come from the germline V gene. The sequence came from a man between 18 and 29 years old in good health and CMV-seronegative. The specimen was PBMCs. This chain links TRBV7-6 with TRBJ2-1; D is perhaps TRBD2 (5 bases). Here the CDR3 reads CASSSPGVRYNEQFF. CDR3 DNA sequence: TGTGCCAGCAGCTCCCCCGGGGTCCGTTACAATGAGCAGTTCTTC.